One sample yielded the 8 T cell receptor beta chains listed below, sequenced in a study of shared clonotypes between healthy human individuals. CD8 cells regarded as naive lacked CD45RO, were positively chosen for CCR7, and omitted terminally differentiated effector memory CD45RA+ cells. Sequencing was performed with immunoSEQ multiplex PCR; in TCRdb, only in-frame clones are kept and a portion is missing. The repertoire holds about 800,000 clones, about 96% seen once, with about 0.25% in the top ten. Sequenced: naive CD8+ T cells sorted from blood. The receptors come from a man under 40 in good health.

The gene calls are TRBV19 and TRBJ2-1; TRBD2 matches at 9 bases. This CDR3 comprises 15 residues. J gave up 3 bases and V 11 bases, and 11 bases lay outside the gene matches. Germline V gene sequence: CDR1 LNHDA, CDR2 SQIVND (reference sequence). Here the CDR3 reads CALPSWTSDYNEQFF. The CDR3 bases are TGTGCCTTACCCTCCTGGACTAGCGACTACAATGAGCAGTTCTTC.

The CDR3 protein is CASSVGLDTDTQYF. The CDR3 DNA reads as TGTGCCAGCAGCGTAGGTCTAGACACAGATACGCAGTATTTT. The rearrangement links TRBV9 to TRBJ2-3, with D uncertain. Germline V lookup: CDR1 SGDLS, CDR2 YYNGEE. The CDR3 has 14 amino acids. With 0 bases removed from V and 2 bases from J, the gap between germline ends came to 7 bases.

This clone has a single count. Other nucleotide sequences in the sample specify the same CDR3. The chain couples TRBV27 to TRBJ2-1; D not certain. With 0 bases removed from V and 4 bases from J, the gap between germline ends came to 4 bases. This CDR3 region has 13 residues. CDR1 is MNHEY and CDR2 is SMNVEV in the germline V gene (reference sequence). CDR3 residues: CASSLSQYNEQFF. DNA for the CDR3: TGTGCCAGCAGTTTATCACAGTACAATGAGCAGTTCTTC.

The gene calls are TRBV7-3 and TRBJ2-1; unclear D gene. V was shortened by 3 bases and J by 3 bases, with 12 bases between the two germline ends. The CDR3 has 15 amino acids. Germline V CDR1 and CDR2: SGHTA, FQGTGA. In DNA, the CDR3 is TGTGCCAGCAGCTTGGTCACAGCCCGCTACAATGAGCAGTTCTTC. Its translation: CASSLVTARYNEQFF.

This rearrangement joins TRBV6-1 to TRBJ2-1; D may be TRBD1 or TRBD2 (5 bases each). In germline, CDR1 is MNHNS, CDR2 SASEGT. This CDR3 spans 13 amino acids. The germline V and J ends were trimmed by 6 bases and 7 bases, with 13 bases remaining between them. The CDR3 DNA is TGTGCCAGCAGGAGGGCCAAGGGGAATGAGCAGTTCTTC. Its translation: CASRRAKGNEQFF.

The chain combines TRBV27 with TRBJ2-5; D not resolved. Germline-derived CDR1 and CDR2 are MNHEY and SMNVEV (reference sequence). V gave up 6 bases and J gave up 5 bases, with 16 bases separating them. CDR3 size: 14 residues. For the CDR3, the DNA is TGTGCCAGCAGCCCTACGCCCGTAGGGGAGACCCAGTACTTC. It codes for CASSPTPVGETQYF.

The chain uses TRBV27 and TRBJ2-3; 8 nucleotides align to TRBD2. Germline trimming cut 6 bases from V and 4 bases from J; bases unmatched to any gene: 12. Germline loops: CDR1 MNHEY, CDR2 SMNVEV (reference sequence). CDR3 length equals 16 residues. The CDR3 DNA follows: TGTGCCAGCAGCCTATCGCCAGGACTAGCCCCAGATACGCAGTATTTT. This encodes CASSLSPGLAPDTQYF.

As DNA, the CDR3 is TGTGCCAGAGGAACCACTAGCGGGATCGACAATGAGCAGTTCTTC. Amino acids: CARGTTSGIDNEQFF. The chain has TRBV5-3 and TRBJ2-1; 10 nucleotides align to TRBD2. TRBV5-3 is identified as an open reading frame with a role that is uncertain. This CDR3 has 15 residues. Trimming took 7 bases from V and 5 from J; bases not matched to a gene: 9.